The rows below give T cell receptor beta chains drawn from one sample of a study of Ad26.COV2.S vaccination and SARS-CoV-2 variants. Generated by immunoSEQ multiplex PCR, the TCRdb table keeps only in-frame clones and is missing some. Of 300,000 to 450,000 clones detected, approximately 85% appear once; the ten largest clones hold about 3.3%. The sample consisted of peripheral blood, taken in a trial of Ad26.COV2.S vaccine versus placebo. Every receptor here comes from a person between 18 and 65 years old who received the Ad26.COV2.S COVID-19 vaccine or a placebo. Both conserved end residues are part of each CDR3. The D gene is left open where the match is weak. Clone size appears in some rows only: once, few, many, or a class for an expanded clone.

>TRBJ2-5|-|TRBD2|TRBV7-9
TGTGCCAGCAGCTTAGCTGAGGTTCTAGCGGGAGGAGAGACCCAGTACTTC
CASSLAEVLAGGETQYF
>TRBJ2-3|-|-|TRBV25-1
TGTGCCAGCAGTTCTCCTTCGTCCCCACATACGCAGTATTTT
CASSSPSSPHTQYF
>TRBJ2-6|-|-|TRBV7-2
TGTGCCAGCAGCTTGGGACGGTTCTCTGGGGCCAACGTCCTGACTTTC
CASSLGRFSGANVLTF
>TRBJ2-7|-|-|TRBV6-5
TGTGCCAGCAGTTACCGAACGACCACCAGCTCCTACGAGCAGTACTTC
CASSYRTTTSSYEQYF
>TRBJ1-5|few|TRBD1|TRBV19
TGTGCCAGTAGGAATACAGGGGGCAGGTCAAACCAGCCCCAGCATTTT
CASRNTGGRSNQPQHF
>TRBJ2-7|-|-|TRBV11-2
TGTGCCAGCAGCTCCGGACCCACCTACGAGCAGTACTTC
CASSSGPTYEQYF
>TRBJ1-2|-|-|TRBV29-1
TGCAGCGTTGAAGATCGGAGGGTACTCTATGGCTACACCTTC
CSVEDRRVLYGYTF
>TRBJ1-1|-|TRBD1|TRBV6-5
TGTGCCAGCAGCCGTGACAGGGTATCCACTGAAGCTTTCTTT
CASSRDRVSTEAFF
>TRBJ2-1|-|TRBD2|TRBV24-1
TGTGCCACCAGTGACCCTGGGACTAGCGGGACCTACAATGAGCAGTTCTTC
CATSDPGTSGTYNEQFF
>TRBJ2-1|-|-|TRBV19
TGTGCCAGTAGTAGATTACTAGCTTCGAACCACAATGAGCAGTTCTTC
CASSRLLASNHNEQFF
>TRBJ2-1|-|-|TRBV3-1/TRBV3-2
TGTGCCAGCAGCCGAAGAGGGCGGGATCATCTGCAGTTCTTC
CASSRRGRDHLQFF
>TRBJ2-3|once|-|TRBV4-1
TGCGCCAGCAGCCAAGAAGCTGCTAGGCAAGGCGTTACAGATACGCAGTATTTT
CASSQEAARQGVTDTQYF
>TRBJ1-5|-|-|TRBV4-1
TGCGCCAGCAGCCAACCCGGGGGTGGGCAGCCCCAGCATTTT
CASSQPGGGQPQHF
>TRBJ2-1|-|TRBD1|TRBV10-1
TGCGCCAGCAGTGAGTCGGACGGGACAGGGTTAATAGGTGAGCAGTTCTTC
CASSESDGTGLIGEQFF
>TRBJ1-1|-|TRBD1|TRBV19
TGTGCCAGTAGTATAAGGGGACAGGGGGCGGACACTGAAGCTTTCTTT
CASSIRGQGADTEAFF
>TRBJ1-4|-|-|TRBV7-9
TGTGCCAGCAGCTTTGCGGCCGGCGTTAATGAAAAACTGTTTTTT
CASSFAAGVNEKLFF
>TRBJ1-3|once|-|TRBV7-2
TGTGCCAGCAGCTTAAAGGCAGGTCTGGACACCATATATTTT
CASSLKAGLDTIYF
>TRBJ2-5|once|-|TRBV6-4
TGTGCCAGCAGTGACGTAGTAGGAATCGAGTGGACCCAGTACTTC
CASSDVVGIEWTQYF
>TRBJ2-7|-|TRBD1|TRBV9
TGTGCCAGCGGCTCAGGGGGTTTGTTTGAGTACGAGCAGTACTTC
CASGSGGLFEYEQYF
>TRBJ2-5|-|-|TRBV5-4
TGTGCCAGCAGCTTGGGGAGTAGTGAAGAGACCCAGTACTTC
CASSLGSSEETQYF
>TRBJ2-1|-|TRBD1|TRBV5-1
TGCGCCAGCAAGCCCCGGGACAGCTACAATGAGCAGTTCTTC
CASKPRDSYNEQFF
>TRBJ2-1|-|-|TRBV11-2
TGTGCCAGCAGCCCGCGAGGGCGGGGCGATGAGCAGTTCTTC
CASSPRGRGDEQFF
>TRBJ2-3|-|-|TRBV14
TGTGCCAGCAGCCCACTAGCCGCAACGGATACGCAGTATTTT
CASSPLAATDTQYF
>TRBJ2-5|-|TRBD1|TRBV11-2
TGTGCCAGCAGCTCCCGGACAGGGGGCTCAGAGACCCAGTACTTC
CASSSRTGGSETQYF
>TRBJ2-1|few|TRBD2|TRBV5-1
TGCGCCAGCAGCCTGACCGGGACTAGCGGGGGATGGAATGAGCAGTTCTTC
CASSLTGTSGGWNEQFF
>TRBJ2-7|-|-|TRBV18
TGTGCCAGCTCACGTACGGGACTCTCCAACGAGCAGTACTTC
CASSRTGLSNEQYF
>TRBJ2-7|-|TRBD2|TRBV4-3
TGCGCCAGCAGCCAATTTAGCGGGAGGGAGCAGTACTTC
CASSQFSGREQYF
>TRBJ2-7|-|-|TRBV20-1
TGCAGTGCTAGTGTAGGGAACGAGCAGTACTTC
CSASVGNEQYF
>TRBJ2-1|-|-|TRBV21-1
TGTGCCAGCAGAGATGGCAATGAGCAGTTCTTC
CASRDGNEQFF
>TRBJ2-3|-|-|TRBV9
TGTGCCAGCAGCCCAAAGTCCAACGCGGGCACAGATACGCAGTATTTT
CASSPKSNAGTDTQYF
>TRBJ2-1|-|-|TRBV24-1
TGTGCCACCAGTGACAGGGTACGTGGTGAGCAGTTCTTC
CATSDRVRGEQFF
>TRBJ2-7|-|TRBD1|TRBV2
TGTGCCAGCCAGAGACGGGACAGCACGTACGAGCAGTACTTC
CASQRRDSTYEQYF
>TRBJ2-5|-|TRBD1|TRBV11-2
TGTGCCAGCAGACCAGGGACAGGGCCAGAGACCCAGTACTTC
CASRPGTGPETQYF
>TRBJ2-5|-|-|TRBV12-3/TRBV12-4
TGTGCCAGCAGTTTGGCAGCAAGTGAGACCCAGTACTTC
CASSLAASETQYF
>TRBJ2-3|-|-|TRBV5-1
TGCGCCAGCAGCTTGGATGGGGGCCTGGCTACGCAGTATTTT
CASSLDGGLATQYF
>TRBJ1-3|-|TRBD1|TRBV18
TGTGCCAGCTCACACGACAGGGACTCTGGAAACACCATATATTTT
CASSHDRDSGNTIYF
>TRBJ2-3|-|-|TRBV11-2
TGTGCCAGCAGCTTAGCAGGGAGGAACACAGATACGCAGTATTTT
CASSLAGRNTDTQYF
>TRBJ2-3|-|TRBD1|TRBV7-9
TGTGCCAGCAGCCCTGTGTGGGGACAGGGGGGTGCAGATACGCAGTATTTT
CASSPVWGQGGADTQYF
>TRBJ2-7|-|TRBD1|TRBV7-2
TGTGCCAGCAGCTACCGGGACAGACCCTACGAGCAGTACTTC
CASSYRDRPYEQYF
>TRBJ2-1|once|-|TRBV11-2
TGTGCCAGCCGGACACGGAGCTCCTACAATGAGCAGTTCTTC
CASRTRSSYNEQFF
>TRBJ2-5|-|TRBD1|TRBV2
TGTGCCAGCAGTTCCGGGACAGGGGGTCAAGAGACCCAGTACTTC
CASSSGTGGQETQYF
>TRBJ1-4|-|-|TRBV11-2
TGTGCCAGCAGCTTAGATATAAGATCCACGCCGTTGTTTTTT
CASSLDIRSTPLFF
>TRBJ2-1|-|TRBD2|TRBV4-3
TGCGCCAGCAGCCAAGATACGGCTAGCGGGGGGAATGAGCAGTTCTTC
CASSQDTASGGNEQFF
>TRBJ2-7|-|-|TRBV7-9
TGTGCCAGCCGGTGGTCGGGACCCTCCGAGCAGTACTTC
CASRWSGPSEQYF
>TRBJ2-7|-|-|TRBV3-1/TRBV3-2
TGTGCCAGCAGCCAAGATAGTCAGAGCTCCTACGAGCAGTACTTC
CASSQDSQSSYEQYF
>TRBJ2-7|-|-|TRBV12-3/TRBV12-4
TGTGCCAGCAGTACCGGCCCCTACGAGCAGTACTTC
CASSTGPYEQYF
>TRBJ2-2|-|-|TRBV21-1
TGTGCCAGCAGCAAAGTTTGTGGGGGGCCAGTCACCGGGGAGCTGTTTTTT
CASSKVCGGPVTGELFF
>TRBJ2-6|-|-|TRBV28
TGTGCCAGCAGTTTAGGGCTAGCGCTCTCTGGGGCCAACGTCCTGACTTTC
CASSLGLALSGANVLTF
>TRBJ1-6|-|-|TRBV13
TGTGCCAGCAGCTCAGCGGGACTCAGCTCCTATAATTCACCCCTCCACTTT
CASSSAGLSSYNSPLHF
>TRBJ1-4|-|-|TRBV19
TGTGCCAGTAGTACCTACATAACTGGAGGAAACCGAGGGGATGAAAAACTGTTTTTT
CASSTYITGGNRGDEKLFF
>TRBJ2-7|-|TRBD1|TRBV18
TGTGCCAGCTCACCGGGACAGGGAGGCGAGCAGTACTTC
CASSPGQGGEQYF
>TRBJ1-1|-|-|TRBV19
TGTGCCAGTAGTGTGGACCTTATGAACACTGAAGCTTTCTTT
CASSVDLMNTEAFF
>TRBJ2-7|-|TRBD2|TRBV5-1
TGCGCCAGCAGCCTCAGACTAGCGGGAGTTAGTTTCGGGACCTACGAGCAGTACTTC
CASSLRLAGVSFGTYEQYF
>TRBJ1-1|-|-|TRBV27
TGTGCCAGCAGTTTATCACAAGGGAACACTGAAGCTTTCTTT
CASSLSQGNTEAFF
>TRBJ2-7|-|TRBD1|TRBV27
TGTGCCAGCAGTTCCAAGACAGGGGAAACCTACGAGCAGTACTTC
CASSSKTGETYEQYF